The sequence of this TCR beta chain was determined in a study of post-analysis software for immune sequencing data. Findings and caveats of the study: About 5 TRBV segments appeared more often in patients than in controls, and TRBV5-6, TRBV5-1 and TRBV20-1 were among these.

Unique molecular identifiers were carried by the TCR beta cDNA libraries. In TCRdb, the PCR reads were re-called with MiXCR into one record per CDR3 protein. The repertoire holds approximately 770,000 distinct CDR3 sequences, with approximately 44% as singletons. CDR1 SGHRS and CDR2 YFSETQ come from the germline V gene. CDR3 length: 16 residues. Trimming left V 0 bases short and J 3 bases short, with 14 bases between. In regard to this clonotype: Antigen: not known.

The receptor comes from a girl aged 5 to 17 with multiple sclerosis. The sample comprised blood. The rearrangement joins TRBV5-1 to TRBJ2-3; possible D gene TRBD1, 5 bases. The CDR3 nucleotides read TGCGCCAGCAGCTTGGAGGGGCAGATGAGGACAGATACGCAGTATTTT. Amino acid sequence: CASSLEGQMRTDTQYF. Full variable domain (remainder filled in from reference TRBV5-1 and TRBJ2-3): KAGVTQTPRYLIKTRGQQVTLSCSPISGHRSVSWYQQTPGQGLQFLFEYFSETQRNKGNFPGRFSGRQFSNSRSEMNVSTLELGDSALYLCASSLEGQMRTDTQYFGPGTRLTVL.